Below, 6 T cell receptor beta chains from the same sample are listed, as sequenced in a study of identifying expanded T cells in peripheral blood. TCRdb's table, derived via immunoSEQ multiplex PCR, lists solely in-frame clones and lacks some. The sample carries roughly 100,000 clones, roughly 90% recorded once. The sequenced sample consisted of blood. Source of these receptors: a person aged 18 to 69 in good health.

J is TRBJ2-4 and V is TRBV5-4; D ambiguous. This CDR3 has 19 amino acids. CDR1 SGHNT and CDR2 YYREEE come from the germline V gene (reference sequence). The germline V and J ends were trimmed by 1 base and 0 bases, with 20 bases remaining between them. CDR3 nucleotides: TGTGCCAGCAGCTTGATATTCGGCGCAAGGGCTCTAGCCAAAAACATTCAGTACTTC. Translated, it gives CASSLIFGARALAKNIQYF.

The J gene is TRBJ2-7, the V gene TRBV30; D unclear. The length of the CDR3 is 12 residues. The V gene's germline CDR1 is GTSNPN and CDR2 SVGIG (reference sequence). Trimming pared 2 bases from V and 3 bases from J, leaving 8 bases between. CDR3 amino acids: CAWSQQGYEQYF. CDR3 DNA sequence: TGTGCCTGGAGTCAACAAGGCTACGAGCAGTACTTC. Full variable domain (remainder filled in from reference TRBV30 and TRBJ2-7): SQTIHQWPATLVQPVGSPLSLECTVEGTSNPNLYWYRQAAGRGLQLLFYSVGIGQISSEVPQNLSASRPQDRQFILSSKKLLLSDSGFYLCAWSQQGYEQYFGPGTRLTVT.

J is TRBJ2-7 and V is TRBV2, with D unclear. Germline V CDR1 and CDR2: SNHLY, FYNNEI. V was cut by 6 bases and J by 6 bases, with 12 bases left in between. The CDR3 length is 12 residues. CDR3 in DNA: TGTGCCAGCAGGCAGGTAACTCTCGAGCAGTACTTC. It specifies CASRQVTLEQYF.

The rearrangement links TRBV6-4 to TRBJ2-3, with D possibly matching TRBD1 (6 bases). The CDR3 is 14 residues long. The germline V gene encodes CDR1 MRHNA and CDR2 SNTAGT. V was trimmed by 5 bases and J by 4 bases, leaving 13 bases between them. CDR3 DNA: TGTGCCAGCAGTTACCTTCCAGGGGCAGATACGCAGTATTTT. Amino acids: CASSYLPGADTQYF.

In regard to this clone: A read error is likely, as this CDR3 ends without the conserved phenylalanine or tryptophan. This sequence joins TRBV6-1 and TRBJ1-2; D call uncertain. Germline assignment: CDR1 MNHNS and CDR2 SASEGT. The CDR3 is 13 amino acids. V gave up 2 bases and J gave up 4 bases, with 8 bases separating them. The CDR3 bases are TGTGCCAGCAGTGAATCGACCGCCTATGGCTACACCCTC. Translating gives CASSESTAYGYTL.

This rearrangement joins TRBV19 to TRBJ1-5; no reliable D call. V was pared by 2 bases and J by 5 bases, with 10 bases between. The CDR3 loop spans 14 amino acids. CDR1 and CDR2 (germline): LNHDA, SQIVND (reference sequence). CDR3 in DNA: TGTGCCAGTAGTATAAGAGGGCCCGATCAGCCCCAGCATTTT. Protein sequence: CASSIRGPDQPQHF.